This TCR beta chain was obtained from a study of T-cell reconstitution after alpha-beta-depleted transplantation in children. Whole-study findings and limits: When one year had passed after transplant, most T-cell counts and diversity came from newly produced T cells.

This CDR3 contains 14 residues. This clonotype occurred a few times. No antigen is known for it. Molecular barcoding with unique molecular identifiers was used for the TCRbeta library. TCRdb recomputed calls from the PCR reads with MiXCR, one row per CDR3 protein. The data hold about 27,000 distinct CDR3 sequences, with roughly 5.7% observed a single time. V gene TRBV12-2 combines with J gene TRBJ1-4; the table's TRBD1 call for D was not verified on the DNA. TRBV12-2 is termed a pseudogene. This clonotype originated in a male patient under 18 who had a stem cell transplant for acute myeloid leukemia, so the T cells may come from the graft donor. Sequencing was performed on PBMCs, mostly from graft donor cells, taken 180 days after TCRalphabeta/CD19-depleted stem cell transplant. The CDR3 spells CASRFERGWEKLFF. The CDR3 coding sequence is TGTGCAAGTCGCTTCGAACGGGGGTGGGAAAAACTGTTTTTT.